This is a list of T cell receptor beta chains from one sample in a study of blood T cell repertoires in COVID-19. The method was immunoSEQ multiplex PCR; TCRdb's version includes in-frame clones alone and lacks a portion of them. The data hold 200,000 to 250,000 clones, with under 90% observed a single time. The sequencing input was peripheral blood. These receptor sequences come from an older woman who had recovered from COVID-19. Both conserved end residues are part of each CDR3. The order of the fields is J gene, clone size, D gene, V gene, CDR3 DNA, CDR3 protein. The D gene is left open where the match is weak. Clone size is stated in some rows and not others, as once, few, many or a class when expanded.

>TRBJ1-1|-|TRBD1|TRBV20-1
TGCAGTGCTCAGGGGGACACTGAAGCTTTCTTT
CSAQGDTEAFF
>TRBJ1-1|-|-|TRBV7-9
TGTGCCAGCAGCTCGATGGGCCCCACTGAAGCTTTCTTT
CASSSMGPTEAFF
>TRBJ2-1|-|TRBD1|TRBV5-1
TGCGCCAGCAGCATCGGGACAGGGTATGCCTACAATGAGCAGTTCTTC
CASSIGTGYAYNEQFF
>TRBJ1-6|-|TRBD1|TRBV6-6
TGTGCCAGCAGTTACCGGGGACAGTCGAATTCACCCCTCCACTTT
CASSYRGQSNSPLHF
>TRBJ1-6|once|TRBD1|TRBV5-1
TGCGCCAGCAGCCTCAGGGGGAGCTCCTATAATTCACCCCTCCACTTT
CASSLRGSSYNSPLHF
>TRBJ1-4|-|-|TRBV5-1
TGCGCCAGCAGCTTGGCCCCAGGCCTTAATGAAAAACTGTTTTTT
CASSLAPGLNEKLFF
>TRBJ1-6|few|-|TRBV30
TGTGCCTGGAGTAGAAACGGGAATAATTCACCCCTCCACTTT
CAWSRNGNNSPLHF
>TRBJ1-1|-|-|TRBV6-2/TRBV6-3
TGTGCCAGCAGTTACTCGAGCGGGAAACTTAACACTGAAGCTTTCTTT
CASSYSSGKLNTEAFF
>TRBJ2-7|-|TRBD2|TRBV29-1
TGCAGCGTTGCTAGCGGCAACTACGAGCAGTACTTC
CSVASGNYEQYF
>TRBJ1-2|-|-|TRBV6-6
TGTGCCAGAGTTTTGACTATGGAGACCTTC
CARVLTMETF
>TRBJ1-2|-|TRBD1|TRBV4-3
TGCGCCAGCAGCCAAGAGCGGGACAGGGGGTCGGACTATGGCTACACCTTC
CASSQERDRGSDYGYTF
>TRBJ2-2|-|TRBD2|TRBV7-8
TGTGCCAGCAGCTTAGGCGGGGGGGCTGACACCGGGGAGCTGTTTTTT
CASSLGGGADTGELFF
>TRBJ2-4|-|-|TRBV6-5
TGTGCCAGCAGTTACTCGAGAGAAAACATTCAGTACTTC
CASSYSRENIQYF
>TRBJ2-7|-|TRBD2|TRBV27
TGTGCCAGCAGTTTAGGCGGGGGGAACGAGCAGTACTTC
CASSLGGGNEQYF
>TRBJ2-5|-|-|TRBV5-5
TGTGCCAGCAGCCCTTACGGGTCTTTCCCGGAGACCCAGTACTTC
CASSPYGSFPETQYF
>TRBJ2-1|-|-|TRBV5-6
TGTGCCAGCAGCTTTAAACCCCTAAGGGGTTACGACAATGAGCAGTTCTTC
CASSFKPLRGYDNEQFF
>TRBJ2-3|-|-|TRBV7-3
TGTGCCAGCAGCCCGCCCCCGGGGGATACGCAGTATTTT
CASSPPPGDTQYF
>TRBJ2-7|-|-|TRBV25-1
TGTGCCAGCAGTGAAAACACCCCTTCCTACGAGCAGTACTTC
CASSENTPSYEQYF
>TRBJ2-3|-|TRBD2|TRBV27
TGTGCCAGCAGTTTAATCGGTACCGGGACTAGCGGGGGCGCTGGGGATACGCAGTATTTT
CASSLIGTGTSGGAGDTQYF
>TRBJ1-2|-|-|TRBV28
TGTGCCAGCTCAGGGACACCTAACTATGGCTACACCTTC
CASSGTPNYGYTF
>TRBJ1-1|-|-|TRBV9
TGTGCCAGCGGAGTTACGGGGAACACTGAAGCTTTCTTT
CASGVTGNTEAFF
>TRBJ2-5|-|-|TRBV18
TGTGCCAGCTCACTCGACAGTGGTGAGACCCAGTACTTC
CASSLDSGETQYF
>TRBJ1-2|-|TRBD1|TRBV5-1
TGCGCCAGCAGCAGGACAGGGGAGAACTATGGCTACACCTTC
CASSRTGENYGYTF
>TRBJ2-5|-|-|TRBV5-4
TGTGCCAGCAGCGCGGAGGGGTCGGAGACCCAGTACTTC
CASSAEGSETQYF
>TRBJ1-2|-|TRBD1|TRBV6-5
TGTGCCAGCAGTTACGCAAAACAGGGGGCTGGCTATGGCTACACCTTC
CASSYAKQGAGYGYTF
>TRBJ2-1|-|TRBD2|TRBV7-3
TGTGCCAGCAGCCGGGGGGGTTTCGATGAGCAGTTCTTC
CASSRGGFDEQFF
>TRBJ2-4|once|-|TRBV6-5
TGTGCCAGCAGTTACCCGGGAGCGGAAGCCAAAAACATTCAGTACTTC
CASSYPGAEAKNIQYF
>TRBJ1-4|-|TRBD1|TRBV30
TGTGCCTGGAGTCCCCCGACAGGGACTGGCGAAAAACTGTTTTTT
CAWSPPTGTGEKLFF
>TRBJ2-1|once|TRBD1|TRBV24-1
TGTGCCACACCAAAAACGGACAGGGAGTTCTTC
CATPKTDREFF
>TRBJ1-2|-|TRBD1|TRBV7-2
TGTGCCAGCAGCCCTAGGACAGGGGGGAGTAGTGGCTACACCTTC
CASSPRTGGSSGYTF
>TRBJ2-1|-|-|TRBV5-1
TGCGCCAGCAGCTTATCCGGGACATACTACAATGAGCAGTTCTTC
CASSLSGTYYNEQFF
>TRBJ2-1|-|-|TRBV7-8
TGTGCCAGCAGCTTAGTCGCGGGGGCCCAATACAATGAGCAGTTCTTC
CASSLVAGAQYNEQFF
>TRBJ2-3|-|TRBD2|TRBV29-1
TGCAGCTTTAGCGGGGGGATCACAGATACGCAGTATTTT
CSFSGGITDTQYF
>TRBJ1-1|few|-|TRBV3-1/TRBV3-2
TGTGCCAGCAGCCAATACAGGAACACTGAAGCTTTCTTT
CASSQYRNTEAFF
>TRBJ1-1|-|-|TRBV7-2
TGTGCCAGCAGCTTAGGTCGGTGGGCGGCTTTCTTT
CASSLGRWAAFF
>TRBJ2-7|-|TRBD1|TRBV7-3
TGTGCCAGCAGTTCCTGGGACAGGGGGTCCTACGAGCAGTACTTC
CASSSWDRGSYEQYF
>TRBJ1-4|-|-|TRBV4-3
TGCGCCAGCAGCCAAGGAAATATGGGAGCGGAAAAACTGTTTTTT
CASSQGNMGAEKLFF
>TRBJ2-1|once|-|TRBV10-3
TGTGCCATCAGTACTCCTTTCGGGACTTTTACCAATGAGCAGTTCTTC
CAISTPFGTFTNEQFF
>TRBJ2-3|-|-|TRBV9
TGTGCCAGCAGCGTTCTAGCTTCAATTTCCGGTACGCAGTATTTT
CASSVLASISGTQYF
>TRBJ2-7|-|-|TRBV7-6
TGTGCCAGCAGCGACTGGAGACCCTCAACCTACGAGCAGTACTTC
CASSDWRPSTYEQYF
>TRBJ1-2|-|TRBD1|TRBV3-1/TRBV3-2
TGTGCCAGCAGCGGAGGACAGGGAGGCTATGGCTACACCTTC
CASSGGQGGYGYTF
>TRBJ2-3|-|TRBD2|TRBV11-3
TGTGCCAGCAGCTTAGTCATAGCGGGGGAAACAGATACGCAGTATTTT
CASSLVIAGETDTQYF
>TRBJ2-5|-|TRBD2|TRBV9
TGTGCCAGCAATGGACGGGGGGATCAAGAGACCCAGTACTTC
CASNGRGDQETQYF
>TRBJ1-6|-|TRBD1|TRBV5-4
TGTGCCAGCAGCTCAGGGACAGGCCTCTTAAGCTCCTATAATTCACCCCTCCACTTT
CASSSGTGLLSSYNSPLHF
>TRBJ2-3|-|TRBD2|TRBV2
TGTGCCAGCAGTGAATCGGGACTAGCGGGGTTCACAGATACGCAGTATTTT
CASSESGLAGFTDTQYF
>TRBJ2-1|-|TRBD1|TRBV15
TGTGCCACCGCCGGTACAGGGGGGCAGTTCTTC
CATAGTGGQFF
>TRBJ1-2|-|TRBD1|TRBV7-9
TGTGCCAGCAGCCCGCCAGATGGGGGACAGGCGGGCTATGGCTACACCTTC
CASSPPDGGQAGYGYTF
>TRBJ2-3|-|TRBD2|TRBV5-1
TGCGCCAGCAGCTTCAGCGGGGCTAGCACAGATACGCAGTATTTT
CASSFSGASTDTQYF
>TRBJ2-3|-|TRBD1|TRBV24-1
TGTGCCACCAGTGAATCGGGACAGCCAGATACGCAGTATTTT
CATSESGQPDTQYF